A single sample gave rise to the 17 T cell receptor beta chains below, sequenced in a study of response to subunit inactivated influenza vaccine. TCRdb redid the calling of the RT-PCR reads with MiXCR, one entry per CDR3 protein. Of over 750,000 distinct CDR3 sequences in the sample, over 20% were seen once. Sequencing used PBMCs from blood, obtained 4 to 6 days after vaccination. These receptors were collected from a man aged 50 to 60 who received an inactivated influenza vaccine.

The chain employs TRBV4-2 and TRBJ2-3; 11 bases map to TRBD2. CDR1 LGHNA and CDR2 YNFKEQ come from the germline V gene. The CDR3 consists of 18 residues. V dropped 0 bases and J dropped 2; count of bases not matched to a gene: 7. CDR3 bases: TGTGCCAGCAGCCAAGATGTGACTAGCGGGATGGTCACAGATACGCAGTATTTT. Its protein is CASSQDVTSGMVTDTQYF.

The J gene is TRBJ2-1, the V gene TRBV20-1; D is ambiguous. Trimming removed 0 bases from V and 5 bases from J, with 14 bases in between. The CDR3 consists of 15 residues. The V gene's germline CDR1 is DFQATT and CDR2 SNEGSKA (reference sequence). CDR3 sequence reads: CSARDLHRIDNEQFF. The CDR3 bases are TGCAGTGCTAGAGACTTGCACCGGATAGACAATGAGCAGTTCTTC.

The rearrangement links TRBV20-1 to TRBJ1-1, with 9 bases matching TRBD1. J lost 4 bases, V lost 8 bases, and 8 bases had no gene match. The CDR3 runs to 13 residues. The germline V gene has CDR1 DFQATT and CDR2 SNEGSKA (reference sequence). The CDR3 reads CSTNTGGLTEAFF. CDR3 bases: TGCAGTACTAATACAGGGGGCCTCACTGAAGCTTTCTTT.

This clonotype was seen only a few times. The chain joins TRBV25-1 to TRBJ2-5, with 7 bases that match TRBD1. The V and J ends lost 3 bases and 5 bases, in that order; junction bases with no gene match: 6. There are 14 residues in the CDR3. In germline, CDR1 is MGHDK, CDR2 SYGVNS. The CDR3 region is CASSDTGEWETQYF. The DNA of the CDR3 is TGTGCCAGCAGTGACACAGGGGAGTGGGAGACCCAGTACTTC. Full variable domain (outside the CDR3, taken from reference TRBV25-1 and TRBJ2-5): EADIYQTPRYLVIGTGKKITLECSQTMGHDKMYWYQQDPGMELHLIHYSYGVNSTEKGDLSSESTVSRIRTEHFPLTLESARPSHTSQYLCASSDTGEWETQYFGPGTRLLVL.

The J gene is TRBJ2-1, the V gene TRBV5-1; D could derive from TRBD1 or TRBD2 (7 bases each). Trimming shortened V by 3 bases and J by 10 bases, and 14 bases separated the two germline ends. The CDR3 is 13 residues long. Looked up from germline, CDR1 is SGHRS and CDR2 is YFSETQ. The CDR3 protein is CASSWEGAREQFF. The CDR3 DNA reads TGCGCCAGCAGCTGGGAGGGGGCTCGGGAGCAGTTCTTC. The full variable domain, rest sourced from reference TRBV5-1 and TRBJ2-1, is KAGVTQTPRYLIKTRGQQVTLSCSPISGHRSVSWYQQTPGQGLQFLFEYFSETQRNKGNFPGRFSGRQFSNSRSEMNVSTLELGDSALYLCASSWEGAREQFFGPGTRLTVL.

The chain couples TRBV11-2 to TRBJ2-1; TRBD2 might be the D (7 bases). Between the trimmed V and J ends, which lost 4 bases and 5 bases, there was a span of 24 bases. The CDR3 has 18 amino acids. The germline CDR1 and CDR2 sequences are SGHAT and FQNNGV. The CDR3 DNA reads as TGTGCCAGCAGCTACCTGGGGGGGGGCGTTCCTCCAAACAATGAGCAGTTCTTC. This codes for CASSYLGGGVPPNNEQFF. Drawing the rest from reference TRBV11-2 and TRBJ2-1, the complete variable domain is EAGVAQSPRYKIIEKRQSVAFWCNPISGHATLYWYQQILGQGPKLLIQFQNNGVVDDSQLPKDRFSAERLKGVDSTLKIQPAKLEDSAVYLCASSYLGGGVPPNNEQFFGPGTRLTVL.

This clonotype was seen a handful of times. The chain joins TRBV10-3 to TRBJ2-5; TRBD1 aligns across 8 bases. Germline CDR1 reads ENHRY; CDR2 reads SYGVKD. V shed 4 bases, J shed 1 base, and the junction held 2 bases outside the gene matches. This CDR3 region has 14 residues. The CDR3 DNA reads as TGTGCCATCAGTGGGGACAGGACCCAAGAGACCCAGTACTTC. Its translation: CAISGDRTQETQYF.

This chain connects TRBV5-6 to TRBJ2-3; D could derive from TRBD1 or TRBD2 (5 bases each). Germline CDR1 SGHDT, CDR2 YYEEEE. The germline V and J ends were trimmed by 4 bases and 5 bases, with 17 bases remaining between them. The length of the CDR3 is 15 residues. CDR3 sequence reads: CASSPGRPSKDTQYF. The CDR3, as DNA: TGTGCCAGCAGCCCGGGACGCCCCTCCAAAGATACGCAGTATTTT.

This clonotype was seen only a few times. The chain links TRBV2 to TRBJ1-2; D is unclear. Germline assignment: CDR1 SNHLY and CDR2 FYNNEI. The CDR3 runs to 12 residues. V was trimmed by 4 bases and J by 4 bases, leaving 7 bases between them. Here the CDR3 reads CASSVVGYGYTF. CDR3 in DNA: TGTGCCAGCAGTGTCGTGGGCTATGGCTACACCTTC.

This clonotype was detected ten times or more. The chain carries TRBV29-1 and TRBJ2-5; D is uncertain. V lost 0 bases to trimming and J lost 3 bases, with 11 bases between them. The CDR3 sequence is 14 residues long. The V gene's germline CDR1 is SQVTM and CDR2 ANQGSEA. The CDR3 sequence: CSVEDLVVEETQYF. The DNA for the CDR3 is TGCAGCGTTGAAGATCTCGTAGTCGAAGAGACCCAGTACTTC.

The rearrangement joins TRBV6-5 to TRBJ2-7, with 7 bases lining up with TRBD1. Germline trimming cut 4 bases from V and 9 bases from J; bases unmatched to any gene: 12. CDR3 length: 14 amino acids. Germline V lookup: CDR1 MNHEY, CDR2 SVGAGI. The CDR3: CASSLWTGGDGQYF. In nucleotides, the CDR3 is TGTGCCAGCAGTTTGTGGACAGGTGGGGACGGGCAGTACTTC.

This clonotype showed up just a few times. This sequence joins TRBV4-2 and TRBJ2-7; 8 bases are a match to TRBD2. This CDR3 contains 14 residues. In germline, CDR1 is LGHNA, CDR2 YNFKEQ. J gave up 6 bases and V 3 bases, and 7 bases lay outside the gene matches. CDR3 nucleotide sequence: TGTGCCAGCAGCCACGGGACTAGATCTCTCGAGCAGTACTTC. It yields the protein CASSHGTRSLEQYF.

V is TRBV20-1 and J is TRBJ1-2; perhaps TRBD1 as D (6 bases). Between the trimmed V and J ends, which lost 4 bases and 5 bases, there was a span of 20 bases. CDR1 and CDR2 from the germline V gene are DFQATT and SNEGSKA (reference sequence). This CDR3 contains 15 residues. CDR3 protein: CSATNRVSSTYGYTF. The CDR3 DNA reads TGCAGTGCTACAAACAGGGTCTCTAGCACTTATGGCTACACCTTC.

The CDR3 loop is CASSSTTGTGVRAFF. CDR3 sequence (DNA): TGTGCCAGCAGCTCTACCACCGGGACAGGGGTTCGGGCTTTCTTT. The chain links TRBV12-3 or TRBV12-4 to TRBJ1-1; 10 bases are a match to TRBD1. This CDR3 has 15 residues. V shed 6 bases and J 11 bases; nucleotides not matched to a gene: 15.

This clonotype showed up just a few times. The gene calls are TRBV12-3 or TRBV12-4 and TRBJ2-2; 13 bases are shared with TRBD2. The length of the CDR3 is 14 residues. After removal of 4 bases from V and 7 bases from J, the junction contained 0 bases not matched to a gene. CDR3 residues: CASSWTSGGGELFF. The CDR3 DNA reads TGTGCCAGCAGTTGGACTAGCGGGGGCGGGGAGCTGTTTTTT.

V is TRBV7-2 and J is TRBJ2-1; 9 nucleotides align to TRBD2. Germline values: CDR1 SGHTA, CDR2 FQGNSA. The junction had 14 bases not matched to a gene; V was cut back by 6 bases and J by 8 bases. The CDR3 length is 16 residues. CDR3 bases: TGTGCCAGCAGACAAATCCGCGGGGGGGCCGGGGATGAGCAGTTCTTC. Protein product: CASRQIRGGAGDEQFF.

In its sample, this clonotype was seen a few times. The chain uses TRBV29-1 and TRBJ2-5; perhaps TRBD2 as D (6 bases). The germline CDR1 and CDR2 sequences are SQVTM and ANQGSEA. The CDR3 spans 14 residues. V dropped 4 bases and J dropped 6 bases, with 18 bases sitting between them. This CDR3 reads CSVVYGPGRKTQYF. The CDR3 DNA reads TGCAGCGTTGTTTATGGGCCGGGGAGGAAGACCCAGTACTTC. Full variable domain (remainder filled in from reference TRBV29-1 and TRBJ2-5): SAVISQKPSRDICQRGTSLTIQCQVDSQVTMMFWYRQQPGQSLTLIATANQGSEATYESGFVIDKFPISRPNLTFSTLTVSNMSPEDSSIYLCSVVYGPGRKTQYFGPGTRLLVL.